A single sample gave rise to the 13 T cell receptor beta chains below, sequenced in a study of blood T cell repertoires in COVID-19. Clones were sequenced by immunoSEQ multiplex PCR, and TCRdb holds only the in-frame ones, with some missing. Of 110,000 or so clones listed, 70% to 80% were seen once; the top ten hold around 2.3%. Sequences were obtained from peripheral blood. The receptors shown here come from a man between 50 and 59 years old with acute or convalescent COVID-19.

The genes are TRBV3-1 (or the pseudogene TRBV3-2) and TRBJ2-1; 10 nucleotides align to TRBD2. The CDR3 extends over 18 amino acids. The trim removed 7 bases at V and 5 bases at J, leaving 17 bases unmatched. CDR1 LGHDT and CDR2 YNNKEL come from the germline V gene (reference sequence). The CDR3 DNA is TGTGCCAGCACCCCGGGGGCTAGCGGGAGTTTCGGCAACAATGAGCAGTTCTTC. It codes for CASTPGASGSFGNNEQFF.

The chain is built from TRBV29-1 and TRBJ1-1; 7 positions agree with TRBD1. The CDR3 is 13 amino acids. J was trimmed by 3 bases and V by 7 bases; bases with no gene match: 8. From germline, CDR1 is SQVTM and CDR2 ANQGSEA. CDR3 nucleotides: TGCAGCGCCAGGGGGGATCAGGACACTGAAGCTTTCTTT. The encoded protein is CSARGDQDTEAFF.

The chain has TRBV28 and TRBJ2-2; no clear D gene. There are 14 residues in the CDR3. CDR1 is MDHEN and CDR2 is SYDVKM in the germline V gene. Between the trimmed V and J ends, which lost 2 bases and 1 base, there was a span of 5 bases. This CDR3 reads CASSLGWNTGELFF. The CDR3 DNA sequence: TGTGCCAGCAGTTTAGGCTGGAACACCGGGGAGCTGTTTTTT. The full variable domain, its missing parts supplied by reference TRBV28 and TRBJ2-2, is DVKVTQSSRYLVKRTGEKVFLECVQDMDHENMFWYRQDPGLGLRLIYFSYDVKMKEKGDIPEGYSVSREKKERFSLILESASTNQTSMYLCASSLGWNTGELFFGEGSRLTVL.

The genes are TRBV10-3 and TRBJ1-2; TRBD1 matches 7 bases. The V and J ends lost 0 bases and 8 bases, in that order; junction bases with no gene match: 3. The CDR3 is made up of 13 amino acids. CDR1 and CDR2 (germline): ENHRY, SYGVKD. As DNA, the CDR3 is TGTGCCATCAGTGAGTCCGGACAGGCGGGCTACACCTTC. Amino acids: CAISESGQAGYTF.

The rearrangement links TRBV11-3 to TRBJ1-4, with 8 bases identical to TRBD1. Germline assignment: CDR1 SGHNT and CDR2 YENEEA. The junction had 8 bases not matched to a gene; V was cut back by 1 base and J by 7 bases. The CDR3 extends over 16 amino acids. CDR3 sequence: CASSLVPGTGSEKLFF. CDR3 coding DNA: TGTGCCAGCAGCTTAGTCCCCGGGACAGGTTCTGAAAAACTGTTTTTT.

The rearrangement links TRBV21-1 to TRBJ1-2; the table's D call of TRBD1 was not tested on the DNA. TRBV21-1 is shown as a pseudogene. The CDR3 runs 16 residues. DNA for the CDR3: TGTGCCAGCAGCAAAGTTGGGGGACACCCGGACTATGGCTACACCTTC. Its translation is CASSKVGGHPDYGYTF.

This chain connects TRBV3-1 (or the pseudogene TRBV3-2) to TRBJ1-5; D remains unclear. The CDR3 contains 14 residues. Germline values: CDR1 LGHDT, CDR2 YNNKEL (reference sequence). V lost 4 bases, J lost 5 bases, and 12 bases lay in between. The CDR3 protein is CASSLSSRDQPQHF. CDR3 coding DNA: TGTGCCAGCAGCCTGAGTTCCCGGGATCAGCCCCAGCATTTT.

Here the CDR3 DNA reads TGTGCCAGTAGTATAGTTTCCGGGAATGCGAACACCGGGGAGCTGTTTTTT. It translates to CASSIVSGNANTGELFF. J is TRBJ2-2 and V is TRBV19; D may be TRBD2 (5 bases). CDR1 is LNHDA, CDR2 SQIVND, per germline (reference sequence). V shed 1 base and J shed 0 bases, with 12 bases lying between them. The CDR3 spans 17 residues.

This clone was seen only a few times. The genes are TRBV6-2 or TRBV6-3 and TRBJ2-3; 7 positions agree with TRBD1. After removal of 5 bases from V and 0 bases from J, the junction contained 8 bases not matched to a gene. This CDR3 contains 16 residues. From germline, CDR1 is MNHEY and CDR2 SVGEGT. The CDR3 bases are TGTGCCAGCAGTGCCCCTTGGGACAGTAGCACAGATACGCAGTATTTT. It encodes CASSAPWDSSTDTQYF.

The chain couples TRBV24-1 to TRBJ1-3; 7 positions agree with TRBD1. Trimming cost V 4 bases and J 0 bases; bases outside gene matches: 8. CDR1 is KGHDR, CDR2 SFDVKD, per germline. This CDR3 is 17 amino acids long. The CDR3 sequence is CATSEPGQLFSGNTIYF. CDR3 DNA: TGTGCCACCAGTGAACCGGGACAGCTCTTCTCTGGAAACACCATATATTTT.

J is TRBJ2-7 and V is TRBV6-1; 7 nucleotides line up with TRBD1. Germline CDR1 and CDR2: MNHNS and SASEGT. The CDR3 totals 14 residues. Trimming at V came to 3 bases and at J to 0 bases, leaving 2 bases not matched to a gene. This CDR3 reads CASSETGNSYEQYF. As DNA, the CDR3 is TGTGCCAGCAGTGAGACAGGGAACTCCTACGAGCAGTACTTC.

The CDR3 is CASKRDSVPYEQYF. Written as DNA, the CDR3 is TGTGCCAGCAAAAGGGACAGCGTTCCCTACGAGCAGTACTTC. The V gene is TRBV6-5, the J gene TRBJ2-7, with 7 bases that match TRBD1. In germline, CDR1 is MNHEY, CDR2 SVGAGI. With V trimmed by 7 bases and J by 2 bases, 8 bases remained unmatched. This CDR3 spans 14 amino acids.

This sequence joins TRBV18 and TRBJ2-2, with 7 bases identical to TRBD2. J was trimmed by 5 bases and V by 6 bases; bases with no gene match: 9. The CDR3 consists of 15 residues. Per the germline V gene, CDR1 is KGHSH and CDR2 is LQKENI. Here the CDR3 reads CASSQSGTRTGELFF. In nucleotides, the CDR3 is TGTGCCAGCTCCCAAAGCGGGACGCGGACCGGGGAGCTGTTTTTT.